This T cell receptor (beta chain) is drawn from a study of a mutant IDH1 vaccine in newly diagnosed glioma. Whole-study context: All eight of the vaccinations patients received fell in weeks 1, 3, 5, 7, 11, 15, 19 and 23. Vaccination followed radiotherapy alone by 4-6 weeks, or accompanied temozolomide cycles.

Method: immunoSEQ multiplex PCR; TCRdb's copy keeps in-frame clones and lacks some. This sample has tens of thousands of clones, with under 80% found just once. The time point: week 11, during vaccination. Every vaccine dose comprised 300 ug of mutant IDH1 20-mer peptide plus topical imiquimod. Donors harbored newly found WHO grade 3 or 4 IDH1-mutant, ATRX-lost astrocytomas. Note on this clone: Its cognate antigen is unknown.

The CDR3 has 12 residues. V lost 6 bases and J lost 5, with 9 bases in between. Germline lookup yields CDR1 LGHNT and CDR2 FRNRAP. The source is a man aged 30-40 years with glioma. This rearrangement joins TRBV12-5 to TRBJ2-3; D call uncertain. Sequencing used PBMCs, obtained from a glioma patient whose treatment included an IDH1 peptide vaccine. The CDR3 nucleotides read TGTGCTAGTGGACCCGGTGGAGATACGCAGTATTTT. Its protein product is CASGPGGDTQYF.